This T cell receptor beta chain was captured in a study of vaccination and CD4 T cells after COVID-19 (dated by TCRdb to between 2021 and 2024). A note on the overall study: Every convalescent patient had a positive nasal swab PCR test for SARS-CoV-2, with mild disease in 9 or 10 patients and severe disease in one. The cultures were stimulated with overlapping spike peptide pools from SARS-CoV-2 and from the common cold coronaviruses HCoV-NL63, HCoV-OC43 and HCoV-229E. In about 11 COVID-19 convalescent patients and a handful of infection-naive healthy vaccine recipients, the spike-specific CD4+ TCR repertoire before mRNA vaccination was compared with the repertoire after mRNA vaccination. The convalescent cohort included six males and four females, with two Hispanic individuals, seven Caucasians, two Asians and one multiracial person. Post-vaccine blood samples were collected a median of around 70 days after the second vaccine dose, ranging from about 14 to 241 days. Control cultures used a CEFX viral epitope pool as positive control, an HIV-1 Nef peptide pool as negative control, or no peptide. Post-COVID blood samples from convalescent patients were collected a median of around 100 days after diagnosis, with a range of 35 to 161 days. Participants received two doses of either the Pfizer-BioNTech BNT162b2 vaccine (n=8) or the Moderna mRNA-1273 vaccine (n=2).

Library creation used PCR. TCR sequencing of DNA from cultured CD4+ T cells used the Oncomine TCR Beta short-read assay at the Johns Hopkins FTIC core. Genomic DNA was extracted from the cultured CD4+ T cells with the QIAamp micro DNA kit. The Oncomine TCR Beta libraries from cultured CD4+ T cells were pooled using unique dual indexes and then sequenced on an Illumina iSeq 100. In the paper's pipeline: Non-productive sequences were filtered out, and CDR3s that did not start with C, did not end with F or W, or were shorter than 7 amino acids were discarded. The MANAFEST web application identified antigen-specific clonotypes by comparing peptide-stimulated wells against reference wells and other culture wells. To be called positive, a clone needed an FDR below 0.05, an odds ratio above 5, and a productive frequency above 0.1% in at least two of three replicate wells. Cross-reactive clonotypes were defined as significantly expanded in both SARS-CoV-2 spike wells and at least one common cold coronavirus spike condition. Using R version 3.6.1, CDR3 homology was evaluated through Levenshtein distances (stringdist) along with unrooted phylogenetic trees (ape). The raw public data were reprocessed by TCRdb itself: fastp quality trimming at Q25, MiXCR clonotype calling, in-frame beta chains only. For every CDR3 protein sequence, its rows merge into one entry that carries the most common genes and DNA. TCRdb, rather than the study authors, made the V and J calls. The sample table shows 20,000 to 30,000 distinct CDR3 sequences, and around 45% are seen once. In total, the top ten clones hold about 6.3% of the sample.

The study at large found these results: Nearly all vaccine-specific clones in convalescent patients (304 of 307) were mono-reactive for SARS-CoV-2 spike rather than cross-reactive with common cold coronaviruses. In convalescent patients, a median around 89% of post-vaccine SARS-CoV-2-reactive clones were detected only after vaccination, suggesting vaccine-specific priming. An increase in the median number of SARS-CoV-2-reactive clonotypes from approximately 20 after infection to a few dozen after vaccination was observed, but the change was not found to be significant. The study included relatively few convalescent patients and did not analyze early timepoints after natural infection.

This clonotype was observed a few times. Its antigen is still unknown. Per-base qualities were not stored, and no clone one base away is much larger. The trim is 6 bases for V and 1 base for J, with a gap of 14 bases between the germline ends. The CDR3 runs 15 residues from the cysteine to the phenylalanine. The sequence is cut down to CDR3 DNA, 45 bases in frame from base 1. The germline V gene supplies CDR1 MNHNS and CDR2 SASEGT. Explained via the paper, the treatment or condition label denotes: approximately 11-day PBMC culture with coronavirus spike peptide pools or control peptides (ViraFEST assay). The ViraFEST assay, used in the study, expanded antigen-specific T cells with peptide pools and then identified the expanded clonotypes through TCR sequencing. The convalescent patients' positive SARS-CoV-2 PCR tests fell between March and December 2020, which was before the Alpha, Beta and Delta variants emerged in the United States. Each well held 2.2 million or so PBMCs cultured with approximately 10 ug/ml peptide pools in IMDM containing 5% human AB serum and around 10 IU/ml IL-2. On days 3 and 7, half of the culture medium was replaced with fresh IL-2-containing medium. CD4+ T cells were isolated after around ten days of culture through negative selection using the EasySep CD4+ T cell isolation kit. Ficoll-Paque Plus gradient centrifugation was used to isolate PBMCs from whole blood, and the isolated PBMCs were then either used fresh or cryopreserved at -140C. In general, triplicate wells were set up for every culture condition.

Input material: CD4+ T cells from blood, cultured in vitro. The sequence links TRBV6-1 to TRBJ2-3; perhaps TRBD2 is the D gene, with 5 bases matching. This clonotype originated in a human donor who had recovered from COVID-19. This receptor carries the CDR3 CASRSAVRGTDTQYF. The nucleotides read TGTGCCAGCAGGTCAGCGGTGAGGGGCACAGATACGCAGTATTTT.